Below are 13 T cell receptor beta chains sequenced from a single sample in a study of blood T cell repertoires in COVID-19. Repertoires were generated with immunoSEQ multiplex PCR, while TCRdb's copy carries only in-frame clones and drops some. This table has roughly 55,000 clones, about 90% appearing once. What was sequenced was peripheral blood. These receptors all stem from a man in his fifties or sixties with active or convalescent COVID-19.

The chain links TRBV9 to TRBJ2-2; no reliable D call. V lost 4 bases, J lost 5 bases, and 15 bases lay in between. CDR1 and CDR2 from the germline V gene are SGDLS and YYNGEE. This CDR3 spans 15 amino acids. As DNA, the CDR3 is TGTGCCAGCAGCCTTCAAGAGGTTGGAACCGGGGAGCTGTTTTTT. Protein sequence: CASSLQEVGTGELFF.

V gene TRBV15 combines with J gene TRBJ1-5; D not certain. V was shortened by 3 bases and J by 4 bases, with 10 bases between the two germline ends. The CDR3 loop spans 14 amino acids. From germline, CDR1 is LNHNV and CDR2 YYDKDF (reference sequence). The CDR3 sequence: CATSRNQKNQPQHF. The DNA of the CDR3 is TGTGCCACCAGCAGGAATCAGAAGAATCAGCCCCAGCATTTT.

V is TRBV18 and J is TRBJ2-7; D remains unclear. Germline V gives CDR1 KGHSH, CDR2 LQKENI. This CDR3 region has 11 residues. Trimming stripped 4 bases from V and 4 bases from J, with 5 bases between. The CDR3 nucleotides read TGTGCCAGCTCACTCCAGTACGAGCAGTACTTC. Protein sequence: CASSLQYEQYF.

V is TRBV7-6 and J is TRBJ2-2; TRBD1 might be the D (5 bases). Germline V lookup: CDR1 SGHVS, CDR2 FNYEAQ. V was shortened by 5 bases and J by 6 bases, with 10 bases between the two germline ends. This CDR3 spans 13 amino acids. CDR3 nucleotide sequence: TGTGCCAGCAGCCCAGAACAGGCCGGGGAGCTGTTTTTT. It codes for CASSPEQAGELFF. The variable domain in full, completed from reference TRBV7-6 and TRBJ2-2, reads GAGVSQSPRYKVTKRGQDVALRCDPISGHVSLYWYRQALGQGPEFLTYFNYEAQQDKSGLPNDRFSAERPEGSISTLTIQRTEQRDSAMYRCASSPEQAGELFFGEGSRLTVL.

The rearrangement uses TRBV27 and TRBJ2-2; D not certain. CDR1 is MNHEY and CDR2 is SMNVEV in the germline V gene (reference sequence). This CDR3 region has 13 residues. V lost 8 bases to trimming and J lost 0 bases, with 7 bases between them. In DNA form, the CDR3 reads TGTGCCAGCTCGCCTACGAACACCGGGGAGCTGTTTTTT. Translation gives CASSPTNTGELFF.

The CDR3 protein is CASSIGIEREQYF. The CDR3 DNA is TGTGCCAGTAGTATAGGGATAGAGCGGGAGCAGTACTTC. This chain joins TRBV19 and TRBJ2-7; D perhaps matches TRBD2 (5 bases). This CDR3 has 13 residues. V lost 1 base, J lost 7 bases, and 11 bases lay in between. Looked up from germline, CDR1 is LNHDA and CDR2 is SQIVND (reference sequence). Full variable domain (remainder filled in from reference TRBV19 and TRBJ2-7): DGGITQSPKYLFRKEGQNVTLSCEQNLNHDAMYWYRQDPGQGLRLIYYSQIVNDFQKGDIAEGYSVSREKKESFPLTVTSAQKNPTAFYLCASSIGIEREQYFGPGTRLTVT.

In this sample, this clone turned up a few times. V gene TRBV28 combines with J gene TRBJ1-4; D not resolved. CDR1 is MDHEN and CDR2 is SYDVKM in the germline V gene. Trimming stripped 6 bases from V and 8 bases from J, with 13 bases between. This CDR3 contains 13 residues. The CDR3 protein is CASSLEFQEKLFF. CDR3 DNA: TGTGCCAGCAGCTTGGAGTTTCAGGAAAAACTGTTTTTT.

J is TRBJ1-2 and V is TRBV7-6, with TRBD1 matching over 8 bases. V gave up 1 base and J gave up 6 bases; unmatched junction bases: 4. Germline values: CDR1 SGHVS, CDR2 FNYEAQ. The CDR3 is 14 amino acids. The CDR3 DNA is TGTGCCAGCAGCTTAGGACAGGGGATGGATGGCTACACCTTC. The encoded protein is CASSLGQGMDGYTF.

The chain couples TRBV4-3 to TRBJ1-1, with 8 bases matching TRBD1. In germline, CDR1 is LGHNA, CDR2 YSLEER. The CDR3 is made up of 16 amino acids. V dropped 0 bases and J dropped 1; count of bases not matched to a gene: 4. This CDR3 is CASSQDRGTGNTEAFF. The CDR3 DNA reads as TGCGCCAGCAGCCAAGACCGCGGGACAGGGAACACTGAAGCTTTCTTT.

V and J are TRBV29-1 and TRBJ2-5; no definite D call. The CDR3 contains 12 residues. From germline, CDR1 is SQVTM and CDR2 ANQGSEA. Trimming pared 4 bases from V and 5 bases from J, leaving 11 bases between. CDR3 loop: CSVVGSQETQYF. For the CDR3, the DNA is TGCAGCGTTGTGGGCAGCCAGGAGACCCAGTACTTC.

This clone showed up just once. The chain combines TRBV11-2 with TRBJ2-3; 16 bases fit TRBD2. The CDR3 is 16 residues long. Unmatched junction bases numbered 5, after V lost 5 bases and J lost 6 bases. CDR1 is SGHAT and CDR2 is FQNNGV in the germline V gene. The CDR3, as DNA: TGTGCCAGCAGCCAGGGACTAGCGGGAGGGCGGGATACGCAGTATTTT. Amino acid sequence: CASSQGLAGGRDTQYF.

The rearrangement joins TRBV20-1 to TRBJ1-1, with D uncertain. Germline values: CDR1 DFQATT, CDR2 SNEGSKA (reference sequence). Trimming removed 5 bases from V and 7 bases from J, with 11 bases in between. The CDR3 totals 11 residues. The CDR3 sequence: CSAPVRDEAFF. The CDR3 DNA reads TGCAGTGCTCCTGTACGGGATGAAGCTTTCTTT.

This chain connects TRBV5-4 to TRBJ2-7, with D possibly TRBD2 on 5 matching bases. Trimming removed 4 bases from V and 3 bases from J, with 11 bases in between. The CDR3 spans 13 residues. Looked up from germline, CDR1 is SGHNT and CDR2 is YYREEE (reference sequence). The CDR3 spells CASSTGRDYEQYF. The CDR3 region has the DNA TGTGCCAGCAGCACCGGTCGGGACTACGAGCAGTACTTC.